The clone carrying this T cell receptor beta chain was recorded a few times. The data belong to a study of blood T cell repertoires in COVID-19. This table comes from immunoSEQ multiplex PCR, and its TCRdb copy is limited to in-frame clones, with some not included. Among about 73,000 clones listed, approximately 92% were seen once. The CDR3 runs to 14 residues. V lost 4 bases to trimming and J lost 2 bases, with 10 bases between them. CDR1 is SNHLY, CDR2 FYNNEI, per germline. This chain links TRBV2 with TRBJ2-3; D gene ambiguous. Sample: peripheral blood. The clonotype originates from an elderly man with acute or convalescent COVID-19. CDR3 sequence (DNA): TGTGCCAGCAGTGCTAGGCTTCCCACAGATACGCAGTATTTT. It translates to CASSARLPTDTQYF.